Here is one T cell receptor beta chain with its context. Antigen: not known. This specimen belongs to a study of T cells in Graves' hyperthyroidism and ophthalmopathy. Study-wide results and caveats: Blood also contained most expanded thyroid clonotypes above 0.001. The model forecast ophthalmopathy, anticipating it by a median approximately 7 months before onset. Separation of ophthalmopathy from stable hyperthyroidism was achieved by a 13 V-J model.

Using RNA transcripts as the source, TCR beta CDR3 regions were amplified. Researchers ran a first-round RT-PCR on the TCR CDR3 using the HTBI primer set. TCRdb reanalysed the multiplex PCR reads using MiXCR and keeps one entry per CDR3 protein. This table has about 570,000 distinct CDR3 sequences, 35% to 55% appearing once. Trimming took 9 bases from V and 6 from J, leaving 14 bases between them. The CDR3 loop spans 12 amino acids. Germline V CDR1 and CDR2: SGHTA, FQGNSA. In making diagnoses, clinical symptoms, serum thyroxine and TRAb, thyroid ultrasound and orbital computed tomography were all used.

This clonotype was sampled from an adult woman with Graves' disease, either hyperthyroidism or ophthalmopathy (not recorded which). Sequencing was carried out using peripheral blood or thyroid tissue (not recorded which). V gene TRBV7-2 combines with J gene TRBJ1-2; D not certain. As DNA, the CDR3 is TGTGCCAGTAGCCCGAACGGACATGGCTACACCTTC. Protein sequence: CASSPNGHGYTF.